The next 22 T cell receptor beta chains were all read from a single sample in a study of early T cells in non-severe SARS-CoV-2 infection. TCRdb re-called the 5' RACE reads through MiXCR, storing one row per CDR3 protein. Counted here are fewer than 120,000 distinct CDR3 sequences, around an eighth occurring once; the ten biggest clones make up about 4%. Sequenced material: whole blood, taken at baseline. The receptors stem from an adult who was a healthcare worker with PCR-confirmed SARS-CoV-2 infection or an uninfected control (not recorded which).

This sequence joins TRBV20-1 and TRBJ1-4, with 9 positions matching TRBD1. The V gene's germline CDR1 is DFQATT and CDR2 SNEGSKA (reference sequence). V lost 3 bases to trimming and J lost 8 bases; unmatched junction nucleotides: 4. This CDR3 spans 13 amino acids. CDR3 sequence reads: CSARDRGWEKLFF. The CDR3 nucleotides are TGCAGTGCTAGGGACAGGGGCTGGGAAAAACTGTTTTTT.

The gene calls are TRBV7-3 and TRBJ2-1; no clear D. The CDR3 covers 16 residues. CDR1 SGHTA and CDR2 FQGTGA come from the germline V gene. V lost 5 bases to trimming and J lost 10 bases, with 24 bases between them. CDR3 residues: CASSLLGPASIGEQFF. In DNA form, the CDR3 reads TGTGCCAGCAGCCTGCTTGGGCCAGCCAGCATAGGAGAGCAGTTCTTC.

This clonotype was picked up a small number of times. This chain connects TRBV5-1 to TRBJ2-2, with 13 bases fitting TRBD2. Germline values: CDR1 SGHRS, CDR2 YFSETQ. CDR3 length: 17 residues. V lost 3 bases, J lost 0 bases, and 2 bases stayed unmatched. The CDR3 DNA reads TGCGCCAGCAGCTCCGGGACTAGCGGGGCGAACACCGGGGAGCTGTTTTTT. Amino acid sequence: CASSSGTSGANTGELFF.

The chain links TRBV3-1 to TRBJ1-5, with D possibly being TRBD1 (5 bases). V was trimmed by 0 bases and J by 7 bases, leaving 13 bases between them. The CDR3 totals 15 residues. Germline values: CDR1 LGHDT, CDR2 YNNKEL (reference sequence). DNA for the CDR3: TGTGCCAGCAGCCAAGATCGGGGCCATGGGCAGCCCCAGCATTTT. Residues: CASSQDRGHGQPQHF.

This clonotype was picked up a small number of times. The chain carries TRBV12-3 or TRBV12-4 and TRBJ2-7, with 10 bases identical to TRBD2. V lost 4 bases and J lost 3; bases outside the gene matches: 12. This CDR3 comprises 17 residues. The CDR3 is CASSYPSGSIIHYEQYF. The CDR3, as DNA: TGTGCCAGCAGTTACCCTAGCGGGAGTATTATCCACTACGAGCAGTACTTC.

The J gene is TRBJ1-1, the V gene TRBV25-1; D gene unclear. Germline V gives CDR1 MGHDK, CDR2 SYGVNS. Trimming shortened V by 4 bases and J by 5 bases, and 8 bases separated the two germline ends. CDR3 length: 12 residues. CDR3 coding DNA: TGTGCCAGCAGTGGCAGTGGTACTGAAGCTTTCTTT. This sequence encodes CASSGSGTEAFF.

This clonotype showed up many times. The DNA of the CDR3 is TGTGCCAGCAGTTTGACCCTGGCGGATACGCAGTATTTT. As protein: CASSLTLADTQYF. The genes are TRBV28 and TRBJ2-3; D not resolved. This CDR3 has 13 residues. Trimming took off 3 bases at V and 6 bases at J, with 10 bases between the two ends. Germline V gene lookup returns CDR1 MDHEN and CDR2 SYDVKM.

The V gene is TRBV14, the J gene TRBJ2-1, with 7 bases that match TRBD1. From germline, CDR1 is SGHDN and CDR2 FVKESK. The CDR3 is 15 amino acids. After removal of 1 base from V and 4 bases from J, the junction contained 4 bases not matched to a gene. The CDR3 here is CASSQGLGQYNEQFF. The CDR3, as DNA: TGTGCCAGCAGCCAAGGTTTGGGACAGTACAATGAGCAGTTCTTC.

This clonotype has a handful of counts. This chain uses TRBV11-3 with TRBJ1-4; 9 nucleotides agree with TRBD1. This CDR3 has 16 residues. J lost 0 bases, V lost 4 bases, and 3 bases had no gene match. Germline V gene data show CDR1 as SGHNT and CDR2 as YENEEA. CDR3 DNA sequence: TGTGCCAGCAGCTCGACAGGGGGTGCAACTAATGAAAAACTGTTTTTT. Its protein product is CASSSTGGATNEKLFF.

This clonotype was counted between two and nine times. This chain's CDR3 is CSVVSGDTQYF. The CDR3 DNA follows: TGCAGCGTTGTTTCCGGAGATACGCAGTATTTT. This sequence joins TRBV29-1 and TRBJ2-3, with D hard to call. CDR1 and CDR2 from the germline V gene are SQVTM and ANQGSEA. The CDR3 runs 11 residues. Trimming left V 4 bases short and J 5 bases short, with 7 bases between.

This clonotype has at least ten counts. The chain recombines TRBV7-8 with TRBJ1-5; D remains unclear. This CDR3 has 16 residues. V lost 4 bases and J 3 bases, leaving 16 bases between the germline ends. Looked up from germline, CDR1 is SGHVS and CDR2 is FQNEAQ. CDR3 nucleotide sequence: TGTGCCAGCAGCTACACCGCCGGGTCTCTCAATCAGCCCCAGCATTTT. It encodes CASSYTAGSLNQPQHF. Full variable domain (outside the CDR3, taken from reference TRBV7-8 and TRBJ1-5): GAGVSQSPRYKVAKRGQDVALRCDPISGHVSLFWYQQALGQGPEFLTYFQNEAQLDKSGLPSDRFFAERPEGSVSTLKIQRTQQEDSAVYLCASSYTAGSLNQPQHFGDGTRLSIL.

This chain connects TRBV14 to TRBJ2-4; maybe TRBD1 (5 bases). This CDR3 is 16 amino acids long. Trimming left V 3 bases short and J 0 bases short, with 12 bases between. Germline V CDR1 and CDR2: SGHDN, FVKESK. The CDR3: CASSHRQSLAKNIQYF. The CDR3, as DNA: TGTGCCAGCAGCCATCGACAGAGCCTAGCCAAAAACATTCAGTACTTC.

V is TRBV9 and J is TRBJ2-3; 8 bases align to TRBD1. Trimming removed 1 base from V and 5 bases from J; junction bases left unmatched: 9. This CDR3 is built from 16 residues. The germline V gene encodes CDR1 SGDLS and CDR2 YYNGEE. CDR3 nucleotide sequence: TGTGCCAGCAGCGTATTTGGGACAGGTTTACTAGATACGCAGTATTTT. It encodes CASSVFGTGLLDTQYF.

The chain couples TRBV6-2 or TRBV6-3 to TRBJ2-3; a possible D gene is TRBD2 (6 bases). Trimming removed 8 bases at V and 8 bases at J, with 20 bases between. The V gene's germline CDR1 is MNHEY and CDR2 SVGEGT. The CDR3 runs 14 residues. The CDR3, as DNA: TGTGCCAGCTCCGGGGGAGCTAGGACGGGTACGCAGTATTTT. Its protein is CASSGGARTGTQYF.

This clonotype was detected many times. V gene TRBV13 combines with J gene TRBJ2-7, with D unresolved. In germline, CDR1 is PRHDT, CDR2 FYEKMQ (reference sequence). Trimming removed 5 bases from V and 5 bases from J, with 19 bases in between. The CDR3 spans 15 residues. The CDR3 is CASSPRGRADDEQYF. The CDR3 coding sequence is TGTGCCAGCAGCCCGCGCGGTCGGGCCGACGACGAGCAGTACTTC.

This clonotype appeared a few times. The chain carries TRBV7-8 and TRBJ1-2; TRBD1 matches at 7 bases. CDR3 length: 13 residues. In germline, CDR1 is SGHVS, CDR2 FQNEAQ. V shed 3 bases and J 7 bases; nucleotides not matched to a gene: 5. CDR3 region: CASSFDRVIGYTF. For the CDR3, the DNA is TGTGCCAGCAGCTTTGACAGGGTTATTGGCTACACCTTC.

This clonotype has a handful of counts. V is TRBV5-8 and J is TRBJ1-1; tentatively, D is TRBD1 (6 bases). Trimming took 3 bases from V and 4 from J, leaving 13 bases between them. This CDR3 is built from 14 residues. Germline V gives CDR1 SGHTS, CDR2 YDEGEE. The CDR3 bases are TGTGCCAGCAGCTATCAGGGGTCTGGCACTGAAGCTTTCTTT. Amino acids: CASSYQGSGTEAFF.

This clonotype was counted between two and nine times. The V gene is TRBV28, the J gene TRBJ2-1; TRBD1 matches at 10 bases. The V and J ends lost 6 bases and 7 bases, in that order; junction bases with no gene match: 3. The CDR3 sequence is 13 residues long. The V gene's germline CDR1 is MDHEN and CDR2 SYDVKM. CDR3 coding DNA: TGTGCCAGCAGGACAGGGGGCAGAAATGAGCAGTTCTTC. Its protein product is CASRTGGRNEQFF.

The gene calls are TRBV6-6 and TRBJ1-2; 9 bases are a match to TRBD1. This CDR3 is 14 amino acids long. V was clipped by 4 bases and J by 6 bases; unmatched bases: 6. Looked up from germline, CDR1 is MNHNY and CDR2 is SVGAGI (reference sequence). CDR3 sequence (DNA): TGTGCCAGCAGTTTACAGGGGGCAAGGGATGGCTACACCTTC. This gives the protein CASSLQGARDGYTF.

V usage is TRBV29-1 and J usage is TRBJ2-7; D is tentatively TRBD1 or TRBD2 (5 bases each). Germline loops: CDR1 SQVTM, CDR2 ANQGSEA. CDR3 length equals 11 residues. V gave up 4 bases and J gave up 7 bases, with 11 bases separating them. CDR3 nucleotides: TGCAGCGTTGGGGGGAGCTGGGAGCAGTACTTC. It is translated as CSVGGSWEQYF.

The table lists this clonotype with a few counts. The chain links TRBV6-1 to TRBJ1-4; D is unresolved. This CDR3 spans 15 amino acids. V dropped 3 bases and J dropped 3 bases, with 11 bases sitting between them. Looked up from germline, CDR1 is MNHNS and CDR2 is SASEGT. CDR3 DNA sequence: TGTGCCAGCAGTGATTTTTCAGCACCTAATGAAAAACTGTTTTTT. As protein: CASSDFSAPNEKLFF.

The rearrangement joins TRBV12-3 or TRBV12-4 to TRBJ1-6; D not certain. The CDR3 extends over 17 amino acids. The ends were cut back, 3 bases at V and 0 bases at J, with 12 bases in the middle. CDR3 sequence: CASSFSAPSSYNSPLHF. In DNA form, the CDR3 reads TGTGCCAGCAGTTTCTCGGCCCCGAGCTCCTATAATTCACCCCTCCACTTT.